These T cell receptor beta chains were read from a single sample in a study of shared clonotypes between healthy human individuals. The method was immunoSEQ multiplex PCR; TCRdb's version includes in-frame clones alone and lacks a portion of them. The sample carries fewer than 1 million clones, 90% to 98% recorded once. The sample taken for sequencing was naive CD8+ T cells sorted from blood. The receptor source for this set is a man aged 30-40 years in good health. Each CDR3 is given with its conserved first and last residue. The D gene is left open where the match is weak. Rows give clone size only sometimes, using once, few, many, or a class for an expanded clone.

V gene: TRBV5-8; clone size: NA; J gene: TRBJ1-2; D gene: NA; CDR3 protein: CASSFPTVQSPNYGYTF; CDR3 DNA: TGTGCCAGCAGCTTCCCCACGGTTCAGTCGCCTAACTATGGCTACACCTTC
V gene: TRBV28; clone size: NA; J gene: TRBJ2-5; D gene: NA; CDR3 protein: CASSQAETPGQETQYF; CDR3 DNA: TGTGCCAGCAGTCAAGCCGAGACTCCGGGCCAAGAGACCCAGTACTTC
V gene: TRBV19; clone size: NA; J gene: TRBJ1-1; D gene: NA; CDR3 protein: CASSTILNTEAFF; CDR3 DNA: TGTGCCAGTAGTACTATTTTGAACACTGAAGCTTTCTTT
V gene: TRBV30; clone size: NA; J gene: TRBJ2-7; D gene: NA; CDR3 protein: CAWSRLGRVDEQYF; CDR3 DNA: TGTGCCTGGAGCCGGTTGGGAAGGGTTGACGAGCAGTACTTC
V gene: TRBV21-1; clone size: NA; J gene: TRBJ2-4; D gene: NA; CDR3 protein: CASSGTGEGAKNIQYF; CDR3 DNA: TGTGCCAGCAGCGGGACAGGGGAGGGGGCCAAAAACATTCAGTACTTC
V gene: TRBV7-6; clone size: NA; J gene: TRBJ2-7; D gene: TRBD2; CDR3 protein: CASSLTAGGSYEQYF; CDR3 DNA: TGTGCCAGCAGCTTAACCGCGGGAGGGTCCTACGAGCAGTACTTC
V gene: TRBV15; clone size: NA; J gene: TRBJ2-7; D gene: NA; CDR3 protein: CATSRAGILVYEQYF; CDR3 DNA: TGTGCCACCAGCAGAGCAGGTATACTGGTCTACGAGCAGTACTTC
V gene: TRBV15; clone size: once; J gene: TRBJ2-1; D gene: NA; CDR3 protein: CATRPGSYNEQFF; CDR3 DNA: TGTGCCACAAGACCCGGCTCCTACAATGAGCAGTTCTTC
V gene: TRBV5-1; clone size: NA; J gene: TRBJ2-1; D gene: TRBD2; CDR3 protein: CASSLVTSGYNEQFF; CDR3 DNA: TGCGCCAGCAGCTTGGTAACTAGCGGTTACAATGAGCAGTTCTTC
V gene: TRBV7-9; clone size: once; J gene: TRBJ2-7; D gene: NA; CDR3 protein: CASSLPDSTYEQYF; CDR3 DNA: TGTGCCAGCAGCTTACCCGACAGTACCTACGAGCAGTACTTC
V gene: TRBV29-1; clone size: NA; J gene: TRBJ1-2; D gene: NA; CDR3 protein: CSVGPLRDPTQGYTF; CDR3 DNA: TGCAGCGTTGGTCCATTACGGGACCCAACGCAGGGCTACACCTTC
V gene: TRBV6-1; clone size: NA; J gene: TRBJ2-3; D gene: NA; CDR3 protein: CASISDPTDTQYF; CDR3 DNA: TGTGCCAGCATTTCCGACCCCACAGATACGCAGTATTTT
V gene: TRBV19; clone size: NA; J gene: TRBJ2-3; D gene: TRBD2; CDR3 protein: CASTKGLAVLRGTDTQYF; CDR3 DNA: TGTGCCAGTACCAAGGGACTAGCGGTCCTGAGAGGCACAGATACGCAGTATTTT
V gene: TRBV7-3; clone size: NA; J gene: TRBJ2-3; D gene: NA; CDR3 protein: CASSLVGDTQYF; CDR3 DNA: TGTGCCAGCAGCCTCGTAGGAGATACGCAGTATTTT
V gene: TRBV29-1; clone size: NA; J gene: TRBJ2-5; D gene: NA; CDR3 protein: CSVVKQETQYF; CDR3 DNA: TGCAGCGTTGTAAAGCAAGAGACCCAGTACTTC
V gene: TRBV5-1; clone size: once; J gene: TRBJ2-7; D gene: NA; CDR3 protein: CASSPGALYEQYF; CDR3 DNA: TGCGCCAGCAGCCCCGGGGCCTTATACGAGCAGTACTTC
V gene: TRBV7-8; clone size: NA; J gene: TRBJ2-1; D gene: NA; CDR3 protein: CASSWHPDGTYNEQFF; CDR3 DNA: TGTGCCAGCAGCTGGCACCCGGACGGCACCTACAATGAGCAGTTCTTC
V gene: TRBV7-8; clone size: NA; J gene: TRBJ2-3; D gene: TRBD1; CDR3 protein: CASSYWDRRTDTQYF; CDR3 DNA: TGTGCCAGCAGCTATTGGGACAGACGCACAGATACGCAGTATTTT
V gene: TRBV5-4; clone size: NA; J gene: TRBJ2-6; D gene: TRBD2; CDR3 protein: CASSLILAGSGANVLTF; CDR3 DNA: TGTGCCAGCAGCTTGATACTAGCGGGATCTGGGGCCAACGTCCTGACTTTC
V gene: TRBV5-1; clone size: once; J gene: TRBJ2-7; D gene: TRBD1; CDR3 protein: CASSFGQGFYEQYF; CDR3 DNA: TGCGCCAGCAGCTTTGGACAGGGGTTTTATGAGCAGTACTTC
V gene: TRBV7-2; clone size: NA; J gene: TRBJ2-7; D gene: TRBD2; CDR3 protein: CASRLNSGSLYEQYF; CDR3 DNA: TGTGCCAGCAGACTCAACAGCGGGAGTCTTTACGAGCAGTACTTC
V gene: TRBV19; clone size: NA; J gene: TRBJ2-1; D gene: NA; CDR3 protein: CASSIAGPAGDEQFF; CDR3 DNA: TGTGCCAGTAGTATAGCGGGACCCGCCGGTGATGAGCAGTTCTTC
V gene: TRBV5-1; clone size: NA; J gene: TRBJ2-3; D gene: NA; CDR3 protein: CASSRTGTDTQYF; CDR3 DNA: TGCGCCAGCAGCCGGACTGGCACAGATACGCAGTATTTT
V gene: TRBV25-1; clone size: NA; J gene: TRBJ2-7; D gene: NA; CDR3 protein: CASSTGVYEQYF; CDR3 DNA: TGTGCCAGCAGTACGGGGGTCTACGAGCAGTACTTC
V gene: TRBV13; clone size: NA; J gene: TRBJ2-7; D gene: TRBD2; CDR3 protein: CASSLVRAGVPYEQYF; CDR3 DNA: TGTGCCAGCAGCTTAGTTCGGGCGGGAGTACCGTACGAGCAGTACTTC
V gene: TRBV6-1; clone size: NA; J gene: TRBJ2-3; D gene: NA; CDR3 protein: CASSDMDSSTDTQYF; CDR3 DNA: TGTGCCAGCAGTGATATGGACAGTAGCACAGATACGCAGTATTTT
V gene: TRBV7-8; clone size: NA; J gene: TRBJ2-7; D gene: TRBD1; CDR3 protein: CASSSWAGTAYEQYF; CDR3 DNA: TGTGCCAGCAGCTCATGGGCCGGGACAGCCTACGAGCAGTACTTC
V gene: TRBV10-3; clone size: NA; J gene: TRBJ2-7; D gene: TRBD1; CDR3 protein: CAISDPRDRATYEQYF; CDR3 DNA: TGTGCCATCAGTGATCCCAGGGACAGGGCTACCTACGAGCAGTACTTC
V gene: TRBV4-3; clone size: NA; J gene: TRBJ2-5; D gene: TRBD1; CDR3 protein: CASSQGTGGQETQYF; CDR3 DNA: TGCGCCAGCAGCCAAGGTACAGGGGGACAAGAGACCCAGTACTTC